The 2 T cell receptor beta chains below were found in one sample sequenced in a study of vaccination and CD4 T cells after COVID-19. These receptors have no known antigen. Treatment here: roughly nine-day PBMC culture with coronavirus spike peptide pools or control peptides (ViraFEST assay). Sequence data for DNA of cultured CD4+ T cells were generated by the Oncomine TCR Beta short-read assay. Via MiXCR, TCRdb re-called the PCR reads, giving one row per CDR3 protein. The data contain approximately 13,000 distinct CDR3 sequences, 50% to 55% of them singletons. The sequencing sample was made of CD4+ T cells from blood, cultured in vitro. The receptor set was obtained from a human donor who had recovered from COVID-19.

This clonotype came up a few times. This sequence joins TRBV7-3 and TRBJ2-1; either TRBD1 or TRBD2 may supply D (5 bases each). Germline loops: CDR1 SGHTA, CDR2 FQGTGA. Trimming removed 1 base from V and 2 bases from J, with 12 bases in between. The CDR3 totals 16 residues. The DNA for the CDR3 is TGTGCCAGCAGCTTAAATGTGGGACCTGCCTACAATGAGCAGTTCTTC. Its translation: CASSLNVGPAYNEQFF.

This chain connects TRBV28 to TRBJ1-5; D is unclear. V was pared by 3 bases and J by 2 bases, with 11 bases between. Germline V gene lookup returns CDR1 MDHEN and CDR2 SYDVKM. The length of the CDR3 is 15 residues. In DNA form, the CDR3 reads TGTGCCAGCAGTTTCGCCCGGGCGGGCAATCAGCCCCAGCATTTT. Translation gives CASSFARAGNQPQHF.